The clone carrying this T cell receptor beta chain was observed a handful of times. This record belongs to a study of early T cells in non-severe SARS-CoV-2 infection. TCRdb redid the calling of the 5' RACE reads with MiXCR, one entry per CDR3 protein. Here the sample spans about 60,000 distinct CDR3 sequences, roughly an eighth being singletons. This CDR3 is 18 amino acids long. Germline trimming cut 5 bases from V and 4 bases from J; bases unmatched to any gene: 14. Germline V lookup: CDR1 MDHEN, CDR2 SYDVKM. Source material: whole blood. This sequence joins TRBV28 and TRBJ2-3, with 11 bases that match TRBD2. The sequence came from an adult who was a healthcare worker with PCR-confirmed SARS-CoV-2 infection or an uninfected control (not recorded which). CDR3 DNA sequence: TGTGCCAGCAGTCCAAGGACTAGCGGGTGGTCCGGTTCAGATACGCAGTATTTT. Amino acid sequence: CASSPRTSGWSGSDTQYF.